The rows below give T cell receptor beta chains drawn from one sample of a study of OX40 agonist ivuxolimab in advanced cancers. Data came from immunoSEQ multiplex PCR; TCRdb stores just in-frame clones and leaves some out. The sample holds about 92,000 clones; 70% to 85% are singletons and the top ten take approximately 5.5%. Sample: CD4+ or CD8+ T cells sorted from blood, taken in a trial of the OX40 agonist ivuxolimab. These receptors came from an adult with an advanced solid tumor such as melanoma, head and neck, liver or kidney cancer. Both conserved end residues are part of each CDR3. A D gene is named only where the DNA matches it firmly. The size of a clone is reported for some rows only, either as once, few or many, or as a class for expanded clones.

j_call d_call v_call clone_size cdr3_aa cdr3_nt
TRBJ1-4 - TRBV21-1 - CASSTSDEEEKLFF TGTGCCAGCAGCACTTCAGACGAAGAGGAAAAACTGTTTTTT
TRBJ2-3 - TRBV4-2 - CASSQPPSADTQYF TGTGCCAGCAGCCAGCCCCCGTCTGCTGATACGCAGTATTTT
TRBJ2-1 TRBD1 TRBV5-8 - CASSFWRQGPNEQFF TGTGCCAGCAGCTTCTGGAGACAGGGACCGAATGAGCAGTTCTTC
TRBJ2-7 - TRBV14 - CASSQVRLYEQYF TGTGCCAGCAGCCAAGTTAGGCTCTACGAGCAGTACTTC
TRBJ2-7 - TRBV29-1 - CSVVGTKTYEQYF TGCAGCGTTGTCGGGACGAAAACCTACGAGCAGTACTTC
TRBJ2-7 TRBD2 TRBV28 - CASSSGTSGSYEQYF TGTGCCAGCAGTTCCGGGACTAGCGGGAGCTACGAGCAGTACTTC
TRBJ2-6 - TRBV2 - CASRLESGANVLTF TGTGCCAGCAGACTAGAGTCCGGGGCCAACGTCCTGACTTTC
TRBJ2-7 - TRBV5-8 - CASSLGTTAWSGQYF TGTGCCAGCAGCTTAGGGACAACGGCCTGGAGCGGGCAGTACTTC
TRBJ2-5 - TRBV12-5 - CASAPGAYQETQYF TGTGCTAGTGCCCCCGGGGCTTACCAAGAGACCCAGTACTTC
TRBJ2-7 - TRBV21-1 - CARPRPGYEQYF TGTGCCAGGCCTCGACCGGGCTACGAGCAGTACTTC
TRBJ2-5 - TRBV7-9 - CASSPRVTKETQYF TGTGCCAGCAGCCCCCGGGTCACTAAAGAGACCCAGTACTTC
TRBJ2-7 - TRBV18 - CASSPNSAYEQYF TGTGCCAGCTCACCGAACAGCGCCTACGAGCAGTACTTC
TRBJ2-4 - TRBV7-2 - CASSLEGEIQYF TGTGCCAGCAGCTTGGAGGGTGAGATTCAGTACTTC
TRBJ1-1 - TRBV6-6 - CASSKARSGITEAFF TGTGCCAGCAGTAAAGCCCGATCTGGGATCACTGAAGCTTTCTTT
TRBJ1-5 - TRBV5-6 once CASSLGVNPGTNQPQHF TGTGCCAGCAGCTTGGGGGTCAACCCGGGGACAAATCAGCCCCAGCATTTT
TRBJ2-1 - TRBV6-6 - CASSYSGRGSNEQFF TGTGCCAGCAGTTACTCAGGCAGGGGTTCCAATGAGCAGTTCTTC
TRBJ1-6 - TRBV11-3 - CASSSTRRSPLHF TGTGCCAGCAGCTCGACCCGTCGTTCACCCCTCCACTTT
TRBJ2-3 - TRBV5-1 - CASSLDTGSTDTQYF TGCGCCAGCAGCTTGGATACAGGGAGCACAGATACGCAGTATTTT
TRBJ2-3 TRBD2 TRBV4-1 - CASSQDLGLAGEGDTQYF TGCGCCAGCAGCCAAGATTTGGGACTAGCGGGGGAGGGGGATACGCAGTATTTT
TRBJ1-2 - TRBV4-1 - CASSQDRTNYGYTF TGCGCCAGCAGCCAAGATCGAACGAACTATGGCTACACCTTC
TRBJ1-2 TRBD1 TRBV6-1 - CASSASTGAGYGYTF TGTGCCAGCAGCGCCTCGACAGGGGCCGGCTATGGCTACACCTTC
TRBJ2-7 TRBD2 TRBV19 - CASSISLAVEQYF TGTGCCAGTAGTATCAGTCTAGCGGTTGAGCAGTACTTC
TRBJ2-1 - TRBV27 - CASSPRSEPEQFF TGTGCCAGCAGTCCCCGCTCGGAACCTGAGCAGTTCTTC
TRBJ2-1 TRBD1 TRBV19 - CASSIDKGTGFYNEQFF TGTGCCAGTAGTATAGACAAGGGGACAGGGTTTTACAATGAGCAGTTCTTC